Sequencing of this T cell receptor beta chain was carried out in a study of blood T cell repertoires in COVID-19. Study background: Sites across the United States, Italy and Spain contributed samples from acute and convalescent COVID-19.

Authors' methods: Amplification of reference gene primers provided the estimated nucleated cell counts. Data came from immunoSEQ multiplex PCR; TCRdb stores just in-frame clones and leaves some out. V, J and clone size were drawn from that table, and D and trimming were deduced from the DNA. This table holds 200,000 to 300,000 clones, roughly 77% found once. V shed 1 base and J shed 0 bases, with 6 bases lying between them. Per the germline V gene, CDR1 is SGHDN and CDR2 is FVKESK. The CDR3 contains 14 residues. The genes are TRBV14 and TRBJ2-5, with D hard to call. The sample comprised peripheral blood. The source of this sequence is a woman aged 80 or older with acute or convalescent COVID-19. The CDR3 DNA reads as TGTGCCAGCAGCCAAGGCCGGTACCAAGAGACCCAGTACTTC. This gives the protein CASSQGRYQETQYF.